This T cell receptor (beta chain) appears in the sequencing data of a study of T-cell memory formation after mild COVID-19. General study points: Balance between CD4 and CD8 was seen in clones contracting day 15 to 85, and a CD4+ lean was seen in later expanders. Pre-infection memory harbored some responding clones, suggesting cross-reactive memory joined.

Germline V gives CDR1 SGHTA, CDR2 FQGNSA. The CDR3 extends over 14 amino acids. Between the trimmed V and J ends, which lost 4 bases and 10 bases, there was a span of 17 bases. About this clonotype: The antigen is not known.

TCR alpha and TCR beta cDNA libraries carrying sample barcodes and UMIs were produced by 5'RACE using constant-segment primers. Via MiXCR, TCRdb re-called the 5' RACE reads, giving one row per CDR3 protein. The sample contains roughly 340,000 distinct CDR3 sequences, 20% to 25% of which appear only once. This chain connects TRBV7-2 to TRBJ2-1; D is undetermined. Sequencing was done on a sample of PBMCs or a T cell subset sorted from them (not recorded which). The sequence was collected from a man aged 18 to 29 who had mild COVID-19 (a few samples of this study predate the infection). Cell type and time point are not known. CDR3 sequence: CASSYKSGFREQFF. CDR3 bases: TGTGCCAGCAGCTATAAATCCGGGTTCCGGGAGCAGTTCTTC. The full variable domain, with the rest looked up from reference TRBV7-2 and TRBJ2-1, is GAGVSQSPSNKVTEKGKDVELRCDPISGHTALYWYRQSLGQGLEFLIYFQGNSAPDKSGLPSDRFSAERTGGSVSTLTIQRTQQEDSAVYLCASSYKSGFREQFFGPGTRLTVL.